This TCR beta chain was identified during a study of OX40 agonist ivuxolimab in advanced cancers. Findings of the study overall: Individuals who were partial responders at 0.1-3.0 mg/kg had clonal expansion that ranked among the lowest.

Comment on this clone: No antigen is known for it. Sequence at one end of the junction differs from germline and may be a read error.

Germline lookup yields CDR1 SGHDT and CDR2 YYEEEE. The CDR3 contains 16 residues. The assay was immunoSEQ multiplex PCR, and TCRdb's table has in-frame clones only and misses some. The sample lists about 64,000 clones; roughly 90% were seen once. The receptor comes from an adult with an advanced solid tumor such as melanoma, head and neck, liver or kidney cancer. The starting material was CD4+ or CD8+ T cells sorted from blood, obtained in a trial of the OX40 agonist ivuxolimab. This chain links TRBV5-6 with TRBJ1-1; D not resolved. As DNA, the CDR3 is TGTGCCAGCAGATTGGGATCGGCAGCGACGAACACTGAAGCTTTCTTT. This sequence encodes CASRLGSAATNTEAFF.